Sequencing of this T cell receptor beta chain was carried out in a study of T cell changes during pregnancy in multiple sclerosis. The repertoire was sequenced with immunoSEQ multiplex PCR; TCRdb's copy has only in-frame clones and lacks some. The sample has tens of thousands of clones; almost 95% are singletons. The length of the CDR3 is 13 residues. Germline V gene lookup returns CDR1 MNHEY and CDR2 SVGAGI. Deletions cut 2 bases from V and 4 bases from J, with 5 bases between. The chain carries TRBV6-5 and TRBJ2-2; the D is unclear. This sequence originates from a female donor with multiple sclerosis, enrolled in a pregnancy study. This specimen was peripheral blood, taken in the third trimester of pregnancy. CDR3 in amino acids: CASSYGATGELFF. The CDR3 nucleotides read TGTGCCAGCAGTTACGGAGCCACCGGGGAGCTGTTTTTT.